The rows below give T cell receptor beta chains drawn from one sample of a study of blood T cell repertoires in COVID-19. The repertoire was sequenced with immunoSEQ multiplex PCR; TCRdb's copy has only in-frame clones and lacks some. This table holds a few hundred thousand clones, about 90% found once. The specimen was PBMCs or T cells enriched from blood (not recorded which). These receptor sequences come from a woman aged 18-29 years with acute COVID-19. Each CDR3 is given with its conserved first and last residue. The order of the fields is J gene, clone size, V gene, D gene, CDR3 DNA, CDR3 protein. The D gene is left open where the match is weak. Size is stated for part of the rows, as once, few or many counts, or as a class when the clone is expanded.

TRBJ1-1,once,TRBV5-1,.,TGCGCCAGCAGCTTGGGGAGGCGGGAAGCTTTCTTT,CASSLGRREAFF
TRBJ1-5,once,TRBV6-5,.,TGTGCCAGCAGGTCGGACAGTTATAGCAATCAGCCCCAGCATTTT,CASRSDSYSNQPQHF
TRBJ2-5,.,TRBV28,.,TGTGCCAGCAGTTTAGGTGGACTGGCCGGGACCCAGTACTTC,CASSLGGLAGTQYF
TRBJ2-1,.,TRBV27,.,TGTGCCAGCAGTTTAGAAGCGGGCGGGTTTGGAGAGCAGTTCTTC,CASSLEAGGFGEQFF
TRBJ2-3,.,TRBV10-3,TRBD2,TGTGCCATCACCCGGACTAGCGGCACAGATACGCAGTATTTT,CAITRTSGTDTQYF
TRBJ1-2,.,TRBV28,.,TGTGCCAGCAGATCCGGGACACCTAACTATGGCTACACCTTC,CASRSGTPNYGYTF
TRBJ1-3,.,TRBV23-1,.,TGCGCCAGCAGTCCCCTGGAGGACACCATATATTTT,CASSPLEDTIYF
TRBJ2-1,once,TRBV24-1,TRBD1,TGTGCCACCAGCCGGGACAGGGGAAATGAGCAGTTCTTC,CATSRDRGNEQFF
TRBJ2-7,.,TRBV5-6,.,TGTGCCAGCAGCTTTTCGGGACAAGGCTACGAGCAGTACTTC,CASSFSGQGYEQYF
TRBJ2-1,.,TRBV2,.,TGTGCCAGCACTGGCGGCCCCTACAATGAGCAGTTCTTC,CASTGGPYNEQFF
TRBJ1-6,.,TRBV6-5,TRBD1,TGTGCCAGCAGCACGGACAGGGGTAAAACACCCCTCCACTTT,CASSTDRGKTPLHF
TRBJ2-7,.,TRBV28,.,TGTGCCAGCACAGAGGGCGGGACCCGGTCCGAGCAGTACTTC,CASTEGGTRSEQYF
TRBJ1-1,once,TRBV19,TRBD1,TGTGCCAGTAGTCCTTGGACAGGGTACACTGAAGCTTTCTTT,CASSPWTGYTEAFF
TRBJ2-1,.,TRBV11-3,TRBD2,TGTGCCAGCAGTTTTCCCTTAGCGGGAACCTACAATGAGCAGTTCTTC,CASSFPLAGTYNEQFF
TRBJ1-6,.,TRBV7-3,.,TGTGCCAGCAGGCCTGACAGTAATTCACCCCTCCACTTT,CASRPDSNSPLHF
TRBJ2-2,.,TRBV11-2,.,TGTGCCAGCAGCTTAGCAGGGGGGTTCGCCAACACCGGGGAGCTGTTTTTT,CASSLAGGFANTGELFF
TRBJ2-1,.,TRBV15,TRBD2,TGTGCCACCAGCAGAGGGACTAGTTGGTATGAGCAGTTCTTC,CATSRGTSWYEQFF
TRBJ2-7,few,TRBV3-1/TRBV3-2,TRBD2,TGTGCCAGCAGCTCACTAGCGGGAGCTGAAAACGAGCAGTACTTC,CASSSLAGAENEQYF
TRBJ1-6,once,TRBV28,TRBD1,TGTGCCAGCAGTGGGACAGATTCCTATAATTCACCCCTCCACTTT,CASSGTDSYNSPLHF
TRBJ1-1,.,TRBV6-5,.,TGTGCCAGCACCCCGGACAGAGCGAACACTGAAGCTTTCTTT,CASTPDRANTEAFF
TRBJ2-2,.,TRBV12-3/TRBV12-4,.,TGTGCCAGCAGTTTCTATGGTGGGGAGCTGTTTTTT,CASSFYGGELFF
TRBJ1-4,.,TRBV28,.,TGTGCCAGCAGGTTCGAAGGCTACCAAGCGGGAAAACTGTTTTTT,CASRFEGYQAGKLFF
TRBJ2-3,.,TRBV19,TRBD2,TGTGCCACGCGGTCCCCTAGAAGTCTAGCGGGAAGCACAGATACGCAGTATTTT,CATRSPRSLAGSTDTQYF
TRBJ1-1,.,TRBV7-4,.,TGTGCCAGCAGCCCCAAACACAGGAACACTGAAGCTTTCTTT,CASSPKHRNTEAFF
TRBJ1-2,.,TRBV28,TRBD1,TGTGCCTCGGGACAGGAAAATTTTAACTATGGCTACACCTTC,CASGQENFNYGYTF
TRBJ1-5,once,TRBV5-1,TRBD1,TGCGCCAGCACCGAGGGGACAGGGGATCAGCCCCAGCATTTT,CASTEGTGDQPQHF
TRBJ2-1,.,TRBV7-2,TRBD2,TGTGCCAGCAGCTTAGCGCTCTCCCCTACTAGCGGGGGCCACAATGAGCAGTTCTTC,CASSLALSPTSGGHNEQFF
TRBJ1-1,.,TRBV5-1,TRBD1,TGCGCCAGCAGCTTGGGGACAGGGGGTGGTGCTTTCTTT,CASSLGTGGGAFF
TRBJ1-1,.,TRBV29-1,TRBD1,TGCAGCGTCCGGGGCAGGGGGCTCGCTGAAGCTTTCTTT,CSVRGRGLAEAFF
TRBJ2-5,.,TRBV6-4,TRBD2,TGTGCCAGCAGTAAAGCGGGAGGGCCGGGGGAGACCCAGTACTTC,CASSKAGGPGETQYF
TRBJ2-3,.,TRBV3-1/TRBV3-2,TRBD2,TGTGCCAGCAGCCCTCTAGCGGGGAGCACAGATACGCAGTATTTT,CASSPLAGSTDTQYF
TRBJ2-3,once,TRBV3-1/TRBV3-2,TRBD2,TGTGCCAGCAGCCTACTAGCGCCCCTAACAGATACGCAGTATTTT,CASSLLAPLTDTQYF
TRBJ1-1,.,TRBV19,.,TGTGCCAGTAGTATAGATGGGCCCCGCCGAGGAGGGAACACTGAAGCTTTCTTT,CASSIDGPRRGGNTEAFF
TRBJ2-7,.,TRBV29-1,.,TGCAGCGTTGAGGAGGGCCTATCCTACGAGCAGTACTTC,CSVEEGLSYEQYF
TRBJ1-1,few,TRBV5-1,TRBD1,TGCGCCAGCAGTCCTACAGGGGAGACTGAAGCTTTCTTT,CASSPTGETEAFF
TRBJ2-5,.,TRBV2,.,TGTGCCAGCAGCTCGGAGGGTGAGACCCAGTACTTC,CASSSEGETQYF
TRBJ2-3,.,TRBV3-1/TRBV3-2,TRBD2,TGTGCCAGCAGGACAAGCGGGAGAACCGATACGCAGTATTTT,CASRTSGRTDTQYF
TRBJ2-2,.,TRBV28,TRBD2,TGTGCCAGCAACCTCGAACTAGCGGCGAACACCGGGGAGCTGTTTTTT,CASNLELAANTGELFF
TRBJ2-5,.,TRBV14,TRBD2,TGTGCCAGCAGCCAAGATCGGGCTAGCGGGCAAGAGACCCAGTACTTC,CASSQDRASGQETQYF
TRBJ1-1,.,TRBV28,TRBD1,TGTGCCAGCAGTTCTGGACAGGGTAGCACTGAAGCTTTCTTT,CASSSGQGSTEAFF
TRBJ2-3,.,TRBV19,.,TGTGCCAGTAGTCCCTGGGAGCCTCGGGGCACAGATACGCAGTATTTT,CASSPWEPRGTDTQYF
TRBJ2-7,.,TRBV28,.,TGTGCCAGCAGTTTAGGCCAGGGGGGACCCTACGAGCAGTACTTC,CASSLGQGGPYEQYF
TRBJ1-1,.,TRBV29-1,.,TGCAGCGCACCAGGACAGCCGAACACTGAAGCTTTCTTT,CSAPGQPNTEAFF
TRBJ1-6,.,TRBV3-1/TRBV3-2,TRBD1,TGTGCCAGCAGCCGAAATGACAGGGGGGTAAGATCACCCCTCCACTTT,CASSRNDRGVRSPLHF
TRBJ2-2,.,TRBV7-2,TRBD2,TGTGCCAGCACCCGCCGTGGACTAGCGGGAGTCACCGGGGAGCTGTTTTTT,CASTRRGLAGVTGELFF
TRBJ1-5,.,TRBV5-1,.,TGCGCCAGCAGCTTCGAGGGTAATCAGCCCCAGCATTTT,CASSFEGNQPQHF
TRBJ2-7,.,TRBV7-9,TRBD2,TGTGCCAGCAGCCGGACTAGCGTCTCCTACGAGCAGTACTTC,CASSRTSVSYEQYF
TRBJ1-5,.,TRBV4-1,TRBD1,TGCGCCAGCAGCCCTGGACAGGGCGATCAGCCCCAGCATTTT,CASSPGQGDQPQHF
TRBJ2-7,.,TRBV18,TRBD1,TGTGCCAGCTCACGGACAGGGAGCTCCTACGAGCAGTACTTC,CASSRTGSSYEQYF
TRBJ2-3,.,TRBV28,.,TGTGCCAGCAGTCTTCTCTCCCTCCTCACAGATACGCAGTATTTT,CASSLLSLLTDTQYF
TRBJ2-4,.,TRBV7-8,TRBD1,TGTGCCAGCAGCTCAACCCGACAGGGCTCGTACATTCAGTACTTC,CASSSTRQGSYIQYF
TRBJ1-4,.,TRBV7-2,.,TGTGCCAGCAGCCCTGGACAGAGTAATGAAAAACTGTTTTTT,CASSPGQSNEKLFF
TRBJ1-1,.,TRBV11-1,.,TGTGCCAGCAGCTCACAGGGTCGTCTCGCTGAAGCTTTCTTT,CASSSQGRLAEAFF
TRBJ2-3,.,TRBV9,TRBD2,TGTGCCAGCAGCGTAGGGCTGACGGGAGGAACCACAGATACGCAGTATTTT,CASSVGLTGGTTDTQYF
TRBJ1-3,.,TRBV24-1,.,TGTGCCACCCATCCAGGAATCTACCGACAGCTCTCTGGAAACACCATATATTTT,CATHPGIYRQLSGNTIYF
TRBJ2-1,few,TRBV28,.,TGTGCCAGCAGTTTATCAGGACCGAGGGGAGGCAATGAGCAGTTCTTC,CASSLSGPRGGNEQFF
TRBJ1-2,.,TRBV5-1,TRBD1,TGCGCCAGCAGCCTCGACAGGGGGGATGGCTACACCTTC,CASSLDRGDGYTF
TRBJ2-3,.,TRBV7-2,TRBD2,TGTGCCAGCAGAGGGCTAGCGGGAGGCACAGATACGCAGTATTTT,CASRGLAGGTDTQYF
TRBJ2-7,.,TRBV6-2/TRBV6-3,.,TGTGCCAGCAGCTCGGACAGCTCCTACGAGCAGTACTTC,CASSSDSSYEQYF